The 3 T cell receptor beta chains in this list originate from one sample, sequenced in a study of T cells after yellow fever vaccination. MiXCR was run by TCRdb on the 5' RACE reads, yielding one entry per CDR3 protein. This sample yields roughly 63,000 distinct CDR3 sequences, of which about 7.8% are seen a single time; 36% belongs to the top ten. The material was CD8+ T cells sorted from PBMCs, obtained 15 days after the yellow fever booster vaccination. The receptors derive from a man aged 25 to 40 who received the YFV17D yellow fever vaccine.

In this sample, this clonotype turned up many times. The chain has TRBV7-9 and TRBJ2-3, with D tentatively TRBD1 or TRBD2 (5 bases each). The CDR3 is 12 residues long. V was pared by 9 bases and J by 6 bases, with 13 bases between. CDR1 is SEHNR, CDR2 FQNEAQ, per germline (reference sequence). CDR3 coding DNA: TGTGCCAGTGAGGGGTCGGAGGATACGCAGTATTTT. Protein: CASEGSEDTQYF.

The chain recombines TRBV19 with TRBJ1-4, with 7 nucleotides matching TRBD1. The trim removed 11 bases at V and 7 bases at J, leaving 4 bases unmatched. The CDR3 contains 11 residues. Germline loops: CDR1 LNHDA, CDR2 SQIVND (reference sequence). CDR3 DNA: TGTGCCGCCAGGGGGGGTGAAAAACTGTTTTTT. Translation gives CAARGGEKLFF.

This clonotype was observed at least ten times. The J gene is TRBJ2-2, the V gene TRBV6-5; D might be TRBD2 (6 bases). Looked up from germline, CDR1 is MNHEY and CDR2 is SVGAGI. V shed 0 bases and J shed 8 bases, with 7 bases lying between them. The CDR3 loop spans 13 amino acids. The DNA for the CDR3 is TGTGCCAGCAGTTACTCGAGCGGGGGGGAGCTGTTTTTT. This encodes CASSYSSGGELFF.